The present T cell receptor (beta chain) was sequenced within a study of T cells in Graves' hyperthyroidism and ophthalmopathy. Amplified regions were TCR beta CDR3 sequences from RNA transcripts. An initial round of RT-PCR targeting the TCR CDR3 relied on the HTBI primer set. TCRdb re-called the multiplex PCR reads with MiXCR, one entry per CDR3 protein. In the table there are approximately 400,000 distinct CDR3 sequences, roughly 19% of which are singletons. V was trimmed by 0 bases and J by 0 bases, leaving 9 bases between them. Germline CDR1 MNHEY, CDR2 SVGAGI. The CDR3 consists of 16 residues. This clonotype was observed many times.

This TCR was sampled from a woman aged 18-29 years with Graves' hyperthyroidism. The sequenced sample was blood. The chain is built from TRBV6-5 and TRBJ1-5; no reliable D call. This chain's CDR3 is CASSYSSGNSNQPQHF. Written as DNA, the CDR3 is TGTGCCAGCAGTTACTCATCGGGAAATAGCAATCAGCCCCAGCATTTT.